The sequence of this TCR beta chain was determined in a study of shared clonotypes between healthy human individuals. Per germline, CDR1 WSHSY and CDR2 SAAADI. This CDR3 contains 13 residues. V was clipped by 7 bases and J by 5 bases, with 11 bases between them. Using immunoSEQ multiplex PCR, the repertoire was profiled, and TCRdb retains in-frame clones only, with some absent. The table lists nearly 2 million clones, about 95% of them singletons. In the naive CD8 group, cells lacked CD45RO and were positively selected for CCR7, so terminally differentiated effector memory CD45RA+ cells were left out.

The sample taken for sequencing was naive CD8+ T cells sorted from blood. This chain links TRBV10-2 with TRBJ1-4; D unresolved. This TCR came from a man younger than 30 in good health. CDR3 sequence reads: CASMGSVNEKLFF. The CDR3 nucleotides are TGCGCCAGCATGGGGTCGGTCAATGAAAAACTGTTTTTT.